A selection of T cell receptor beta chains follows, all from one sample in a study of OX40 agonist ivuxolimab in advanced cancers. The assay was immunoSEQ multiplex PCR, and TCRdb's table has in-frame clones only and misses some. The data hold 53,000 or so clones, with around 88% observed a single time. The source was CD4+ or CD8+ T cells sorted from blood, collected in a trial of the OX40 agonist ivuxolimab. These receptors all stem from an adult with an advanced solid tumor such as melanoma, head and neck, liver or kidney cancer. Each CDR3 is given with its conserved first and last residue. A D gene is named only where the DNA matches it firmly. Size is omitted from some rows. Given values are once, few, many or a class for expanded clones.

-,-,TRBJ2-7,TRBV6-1,TGTGCCAGCTGCGTGGGGGGGGCAAGGAGCGAGCAGTACTTC,CASCVGGARSEQYF
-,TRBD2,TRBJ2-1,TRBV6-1,TGTGCCAGCAGTTCCCCTAGCGGGAGCCTCGATGAGCAGTTCTTC,CASSSPSGSLDEQFF
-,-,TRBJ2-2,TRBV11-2,TGTGCCAGCAGCTTATCGGGGACCGGGGAGCTGTTTTTT,CASSLSGTGELFF
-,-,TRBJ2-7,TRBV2,TGTGCCAGCAGTATTTACAGGGTAAACGAGCAGTACTTC,CASSIYRVNEQYF
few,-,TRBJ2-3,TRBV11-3,TGTGCCAGCAGCTGGGGAACAGGGAGCACAGATACGCAGTATTTT,CASSWGTGSTDTQYF
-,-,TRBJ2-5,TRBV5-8,TGTGCCAGCAGCCGGATCCCCACGCAGGTCCAAGAGACCCAGTACTTC,CASSRIPTQVQETQYF
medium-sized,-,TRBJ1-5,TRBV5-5,TGTGCCAGCAGCTATTACAGCAATCAGCCCCAGCATTTT,CASSYYSNQPQHF
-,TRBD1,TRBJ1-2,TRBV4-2,TGTGCCAGCAGCCAAGATCCCAAAACCGGGACAGAGAACTATGGCTACACCTTC,CASSQDPKTGTENYGYTF
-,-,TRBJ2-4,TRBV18,TGTGCCAGCTCACCGCAGGGTGGCAAAAACATTCAGTACTTC,CASSPQGGKNIQYF
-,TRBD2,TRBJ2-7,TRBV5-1,TGCGCCAGCAGAACCGGGACTAGCGGGAGGGCCTACGAGCAGTACTTC,CASRTGTSGRAYEQYF
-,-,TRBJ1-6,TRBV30,TGTGCCTGGAGTGTACGTGGTGTTTCACCCCTCCACTTT,CAWSVRGVSPLHF
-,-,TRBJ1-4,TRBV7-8,TGTGCCAGCAGCTTATGGCACAGCGGTAATGAAAAACTGTTTTTT,CASSLWHSGNEKLFF
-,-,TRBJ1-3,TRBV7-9,TGTGCCGTCGCCGGACGGGGGGCAGACGCTTTTCGTAACACCATATATTTT,CAVAGRGADAFRNTIYF
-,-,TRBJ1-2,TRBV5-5,TGTGCCAGCAGCATGGACAGAGATGGCTACACCTTC,CASSMDRDGYTF
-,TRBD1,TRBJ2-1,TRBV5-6,TGTGCCAGCAGCCGTGACAGGGCCCATGAGCAGTTCTTC,CASSRDRAHEQFF
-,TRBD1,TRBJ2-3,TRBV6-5,TGTGCCAGCAGTTACGCCACAGGGGCAGATACGCAGTATTTT,CASSYATGADTQYF
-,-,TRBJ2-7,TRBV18,TGTGCCAGCTCACCAGGCGTACAGGCGCGGGAGCAGTACTTC,CASSPGVQAREQYF
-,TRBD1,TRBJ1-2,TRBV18,TGTGCCAGCTCACCCTCCCGACAGGGGAGTAGGAATGGCTACACCTTC,CASSPSRQGSRNGYTF
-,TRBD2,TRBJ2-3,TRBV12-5,TGTGCTAGTGGTTTGCATAGTAGCGGGATAAGGCCAGATACGCAGTATTTT,CASGLHSSGIRPDTQYF
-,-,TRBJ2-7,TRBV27,TGTGCCAGCAGTTTGGGCAGGCTGCTTGACGAGCAGTACTTC,CASSLGRLLDEQYF
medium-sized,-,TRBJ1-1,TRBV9,TGTGCCAGCAGCGTAGGAAGGTTACTGGGCACTGAAGCTTTCTTT,CASSVGRLLGTEAFF
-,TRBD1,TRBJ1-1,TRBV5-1,TGCGCCAGCACGGGGAATAGAGGGGGCTATACTGAAGCTTTCTTT,CASTGNRGGYTEAFF
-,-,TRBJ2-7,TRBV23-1,TGCGCCAGCACCCCCGAGGGAAACTCCTACGAGCAGTACTTC,CASTPEGNSYEQYF
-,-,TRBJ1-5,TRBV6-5,TGTGCCAGCAGTTACTCGATCCGGAGCAATCAGCCCCAGCATTTT,CASSYSIRSNQPQHF
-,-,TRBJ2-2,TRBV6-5,TGTGCCAGCAACTTCCGGGGGGCCGCCGGGGAGCTGTTTTTT,CASNFRGAAGELFF
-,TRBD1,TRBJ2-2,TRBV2,TGTGCCAGCACCGGACAGGGGGTCGGGGAGCTGTTTTTT,CASTGQGVGELFF
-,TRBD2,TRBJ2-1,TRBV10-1,TGCGCCAGCAGTGGAGGGACTAGCGGGAATAATGAGCAGTTCTTC,CASSGGTSGNNEQFF
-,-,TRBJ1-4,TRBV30,TGTGCCTCTGCGGCGCAGACTAATGAAAAACTGTTTTTT,CASAAQTNEKLFF
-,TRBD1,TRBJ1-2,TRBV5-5,TGTGCCAGCAGCCCCAGAAGTACAGGGGGCTATGGCTACACCTTC,CASSPRSTGGYGYTF
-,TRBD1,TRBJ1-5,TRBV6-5,TGTGCCAGCAGCCATGGACAGGGGTTCAATCAGCCCCAGCATTTT,CASSHGQGFNQPQHF
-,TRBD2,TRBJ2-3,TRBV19,TGTGCCAGTTCCCCCAGACTAGCGGGAGCAGGCGATACGCAGTATTTT,CASSPRLAGAGDTQYF
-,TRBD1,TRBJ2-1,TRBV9,TGTGCCAGCAGCGCAACAGGGGAGTCCTACAATGAGCAGTTCTTC,CASSATGESYNEQFF
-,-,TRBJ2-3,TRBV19,TGTGCCAGTAGTAGGCCTTGGGGCGGGAAATCTAGCACAGATACGCAGTATTTT,CASSRPWGGKSSTDTQYF
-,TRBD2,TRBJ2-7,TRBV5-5,TGTGCCAGCAGCTTGGGACTAGCGGGAAACTACTACGAGCAGTACTTC,CASSLGLAGNYYEQYF
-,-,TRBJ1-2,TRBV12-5,TGTGCTAGTGGTCCCGACCAAGATCGCTTCTATGGCTACACCTTC,CASGPDQDRFYGYTF
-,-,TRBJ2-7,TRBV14,TGTGCCAGCAGCTCCCGGGCCACGGGGGCCTACGAGCAGTACTTC,CASSSRATGAYEQYF
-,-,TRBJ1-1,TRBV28,TGTGCCGCGGCGGGACCCCTCAATACTGAAGCTTTCTTT,CAAAGPLNTEAFF
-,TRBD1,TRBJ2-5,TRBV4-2,TGTGCCAGCAGCCAAAACAGGGGCGGCGGAGAGACCCAGTACTTC,CASSQNRGGGETQYF
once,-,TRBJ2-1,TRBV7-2,TGTGCCAGCAGCCCCCCTTGGGGGCGGAGTGAGCAGTTCTTC,CASSPPWGRSEQFF
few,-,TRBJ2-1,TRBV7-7,TGTGCTAGCAGCTTAGAATTCGGGACGGCAAATGAGCAGTTCTTC,CASSLEFGTANEQFF
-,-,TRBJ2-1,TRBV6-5,TGTGCCAGCAGTTACTCACAGGGCGATGAGCAGTTCTTC,CASSYSQGDEQFF
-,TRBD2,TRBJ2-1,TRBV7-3,TGTGCCAGCAGCTTAAGGACTAGTAGGAGTGAGCAGTTCTTC,CASSLRTSRSEQFF
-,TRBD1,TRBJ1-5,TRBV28,TGTGCCAGCAGTCTAATGGGGACAGGGTATCAGCCCCAGCATTTT,CASSLMGTGYQPQHF
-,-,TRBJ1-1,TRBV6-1,TGTGCCAGCAGTGAAACCCTAGCAGCTTTCTTT,CASSETLAAFF
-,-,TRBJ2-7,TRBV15,TGTGCCACCAGCAGAGTAGGCGAGCAGTACTTC,CATSRVGEQYF
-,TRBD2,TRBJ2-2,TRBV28,TGTGCCAGCAGTTGGGGACTATACACCGGGGAGCTGTTTTTT,CASSWGLYTGELFF
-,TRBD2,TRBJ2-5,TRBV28,TGTGCCAGCAGTACAGGGACTAGCGGGAGGAAGACCCAGTACTTC,CASSTGTSGRKTQYF
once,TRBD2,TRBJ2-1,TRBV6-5,TGTGCCAGCAGTTACTCCTCCGCTAGCGGGAGGGAGCAGTTCTTC,CASSYSSASGREQFF
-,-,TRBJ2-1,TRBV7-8,TGTGCCAGCAGCTTAGATGGTGGGAGTAATTTCAATGAGCAGTTCTTC,CASSLDGGSNFNEQFF
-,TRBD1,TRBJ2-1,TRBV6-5,TGTGCCAGCAGAACCGGGACAGGGTGGTACAATGAGCAGTTCTTC,CASRTGTGWYNEQFF
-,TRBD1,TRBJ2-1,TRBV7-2,TGTGCCAGCAGCTTAACGCCGGGACAGGGTCCACCTGAGCAGTTCTTC,CASSLTPGQGPPEQFF
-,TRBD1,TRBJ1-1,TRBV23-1,TGCGCCAGCAGTCAAAACTACCGGGACAGGGGGCCTCCGGGCACTGAAGCTTTCTTT,CASSQNYRDRGPPGTEAFF
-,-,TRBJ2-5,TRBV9,TGTGCCAGCAGCGTAGGGGCGGAAGAGACCCAGTACTTC,CASSVGAEETQYF
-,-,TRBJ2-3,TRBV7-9,TGTGCCAGCAGCCCCCACAGTCTTCCTAGCACAGATACGCAGTATTTT,CASSPHSLPSTDTQYF